This T cell receptor (beta chain) was sequenced for a study of early T cells in non-severe SARS-CoV-2 infection. TCRdb called the 5' RACE reads again in MiXCR, with one record for every CDR3 protein. The sample holds roughly 100,000 distinct CDR3 sequences; about an eighth are singletons and the top ten take 5% to 8%. The TCR was taken from an adult who was a healthcare worker with PCR-confirmed SARS-CoV-2 infection or an uninfected control (not recorded which). The sample comprised whole blood.

CDR3 in amino acids: CASKARSEQFF. For the CDR3, the DNA is TGTGCCAGCAAAGCGAGGTCCGAGCAGTTCTTC. The chain recombines TRBV28 with TRBJ2-1; unclear D gene. The CDR3 covers 11 residues. Trimming took 7 bases from V and 10 from J, leaving 11 bases between them. Germline lookup yields CDR1 MDHEN and CDR2 SYDVKM.